This T cell receptor (beta chain) came from a study of blood T cell repertoires in COVID-19. As for the study in general: The samples span acute and convalescent COVID-19 from the United States, Italy and Spain.

The J segment lost 4 bases and the V segment lost 2 bases, leaving 5 bases of the junction unmatched. The CDR3 has 15 amino acids. The germline CDR1 and CDR2 sequences are MNHNY and SVGAGI (reference sequence). In assigning cohorts, the study relied on participant-reported clinical history. Donors in Cohort 3 who had recovered were those with two negative PCRs, healthcare professional clearance, or resolution of their symptoms. This clone was observed a handful of times. Clones were read by immunoSEQ multiplex PCR, and TCRdb kept only the in-frame ones, dropping some. The profile shows some 330,000 clones, less than 90% of them singletons.

The rearrangement links TRBV6-6 to TRBJ2-3; 8 nucleotides match TRBD1. This TCR was recovered from a woman between 45 and 65 years old who had recovered from COVID-19. The sample was PBMCs or T cells enriched from blood (not recorded which). The CDR3 sequence: CASSYPGGGADTQYF. In DNA, the CDR3 is TGTGCCAGCAGTTACCCAGGGGGCGGTGCAGATACGCAGTATTTT.